This entry describes one TCR beta chain. The sample belongs to a study of blood T cell repertoires in COVID-19. Across the study: PBMCs, B-cell-depleted T cells, or T cells were the source of the cDNA or gDNA that made up the material.

CDR1 is SGHTA, CDR2 FQGNSA, per germline. The junction had 5 bases not matched to a gene; V was cut back by 8 bases and J by 2 bases. The CDR3 runs 15 residues. This table comes from immunoSEQ multiplex PCR, and its TCRdb copy is limited to in-frame clones, with some not included. The repertoire holds about 250,000 clones, with approximately 88% as singletons. Sample: peripheral blood. The chain uses TRBV7-2 and TRBJ2-5, with 13 bases matching TRBD2. The clonotype originates from a woman aged 30 to 39 with COVID-19, enrolled during active disease. The DNA of the CDR3 is TGTGCCAGCCGGACTAGCGGGAGCCCTCAAGAGACCCAGTACTTC. Translated, it gives CASRTSGSPQETQYF.